Below, 27 T cell receptor beta chains from the same sample are listed, as sequenced in a study of T-cell reconstitution after alpha-beta-depleted transplantation in children. Unique molecular identifiers were used to barcode this TCRbeta library. TCRdb re-derived calls from the PCR reads in MiXCR, one entry per CDR3 protein. The sample lists 200,000 to 250,000 distinct CDR3 sequences; around 12% were seen once. The sequenced sample was PBMCs from the stem cell graft donor, obtained from the stem cell graft. The receptors originated from a human donor who donated a stem cell graft to a child with acute lymphoblastic leukemia.

This clonotype was detected ten times or more. The rearrangement uses TRBV20-1 and TRBJ2-3; no reliable D call. The V end lost 0 bases, the J end lost 0 bases, and 10 bases lay between the germline ends. Germline V lookup: CDR1 DFQATT, CDR2 SNEGSKA (reference sequence). CDR3 size: 15 residues. DNA for the CDR3: TGCAGTGCTAGAGATCACCGGAGTAGCACAGATACGCAGTATTTT. This encodes CSARDHRSSTDTQYF.

This clonotype was detected ten times or more. This chain uses TRBV9 with TRBJ1-1, with TRBD1 matching 9 bases. The V gene's germline CDR1 is SGDLS and CDR2 YYNGEE. CDR3 length: 15 amino acids. V dropped 3 bases and J dropped 0; count of bases not matched to a gene: 3. The CDR3 region is CASSADRGMNTEAFF. Here the CDR3 DNA reads TGTGCCAGCAGCGCTGACAGGGGGATGAACACTGAAGCTTTCTTT.

This clonotype was seen more than once but under ten times. The chain combines TRBV29-1 with TRBJ2-7; 8 nucleotides match TRBD1. The germline CDR1 and CDR2 sequences are SQVTM and ANQGSEA. After removal of 1 base from V and 2 bases from J, the junction contained 7 bases not matched to a gene. The CDR3 has 15 amino acids. The CDR3 sequence is CSVEVTRTGTYEQYF. The DNA of the CDR3 is TGCAGCGTTGAAGTTACTCGGACAGGGACCTACGAGCAGTACTTC.

This clonotype was seen many times. V usage is TRBV6-5 and J usage is TRBJ1-1; D is ambiguous. This CDR3 is 12 amino acids long. Germline CDR1 and CDR2: MNHEY and SVGAGI. V gave up 5 bases and J gave up 7 bases, with 11 bases separating them. The CDR3 DNA follows: TGTGCCAGCAGTCGTTCGGGCGTTGAAGCTTTCTTT. Residues: CASSRSGVEAFF.

This clonotype was counted at least ten times. The rearrangement links TRBV9 to TRBJ2-3; the D is unclear. The germline V gene has CDR1 SGDLS and CDR2 YYNGEE. V lost 3 bases and J lost 5, with 16 bases in between. CDR3 length: 15 residues. CDR3 nucleotides: TGTGCCAGCAGCGCATCCCCATTATACGGAGATACGCAGTATTTT. Encoded protein: CASSASPLYGDTQYF.

Of note for this clonotype: A clone one base away is much larger, so this may be a read error. The chain couples TRBV6-2 or TRBV6-3 to TRBJ2-3; D remains ambiguous. V gave up 2 bases and J gave up 0 bases, with 12 bases separating them. The germline gives CDR1 MNHEY, CDR2 SVGEGT. The CDR3 length is 16 residues. CDR3 sequence (DNA): TGTGCCAGCAGTTACAGTATAGGATCAAGCACAGATACGCAGTATTTT. Protein: CASSYSIGSSTDTQYF.

There are many counts of this clonotype. V is TRBV5-1 and J is TRBJ1-1; maybe TRBD1 (5 bases). Per germline, CDR1 SGHRS and CDR2 YFSETQ. V lost 0 bases to trimming and J lost 0 bases, with 9 bases between them. The CDR3 length is 15 residues. The CDR3 protein is CASSLAQGLNTEAFF. CDR3 coding DNA: TGCGCCAGCAGCTTGGCCCAGGGCTTGAACACTGAAGCTTTCTTT. Full variable domain (outside the CDR3, taken from reference TRBV5-1 and TRBJ1-1): KAGVTQTPRYLIKTRGQQVTLSCSPISGHRSVSWYQQTPGQGLQFLFEYFSETQRNKGNFPGRFSGRQFSNSRSEMNVSTLELGDSALYLCASSLAQGLNTEAFFGQGTRLTVV.

This clonotype was seen many times. The chain joins TRBV7-2 to TRBJ1-1, with D possibly matching TRBD1 (6 bases). There are 14 residues in the CDR3. The V gene's germline CDR1 is SGHTA and CDR2 FQGNSA. The ends were cut back, 5 bases at V and 4 bases at J, with 14 bases in the middle. The CDR3 coding sequence is TGTGCCAGCAGCCGACGCGAGGGGGGCACTGAAGCTTTCTTT. Amino acid sequence: CASSRREGGTEAFF.

There are a few counts of this clonotype. The rearrangement uses TRBV5-1 and TRBJ2-7; TRBD2 agrees at 14 bases. V was clipped by 4 bases and J by 7 bases; unmatched bases: 7. CDR3 length equals 15 residues. Looked up from germline, CDR1 is SGHRS and CDR2 is YFSETQ. CDR3 nucleotide sequence: TGCGCCAGCAGCGAGGGGACTAGCGGGGGAAAAGAGCAGTACTTC. It yields the protein CASSEGTSGGKEQYF.

This clonotype was detected many times. CDR3 sequence (DNA): TGTGCCAGCAGTCAGCGGGACTTCTATGGCTACACCTTC. Translation: CASSQRDFYGYTF. The chain combines TRBV12-3 or TRBV12-4 with TRBJ1-2; the D gene is possibly TRBD1 (5 bases). This CDR3 is 13 amino acids long. With 5 bases removed from V and 4 bases from J, the gap between germline ends came to 11 bases.

The V and J genes are TRBV9 and TRBJ2-2; 7 bases fit TRBD2. This CDR3 spans 15 amino acids. The ends lost 4 bases at V and 4 bases at J; junction bases unmatched: 7. Germline CDR1 and CDR2: SGDLS and YYNGEE. The CDR3 reads CASSKTSSSTGELFF. The CDR3, as DNA: TGTGCCAGCAGCAAGACTAGCTCGAGCACCGGGGAGCTGTTTTTT.

This clonotype was counted at least ten times. This chain connects TRBV27 to TRBJ1-6; D unclear. The CDR3 sequence is 14 residues long. Looked up from germline, CDR1 is MNHEY and CDR2 is SMNVEV (reference sequence). The V gene lost 3 bases and the J gene lost 3 bases, with 6 bases spanning the gap. The CDR3 loop reads CASSFAGYNSPLHF. The DNA of the CDR3 is TGTGCCAGCAGTTTTGCGGGCTATAATTCACCCCTCCACTTT.

This clonotype was seen at least ten times. CDR3 loop: CASRPGTSGDNEQFF. The CDR3 region has the DNA TGTGCCAGCAGACCCGGGACTAGCGGAGACAATGAGCAGTTCTTC. The chain combines TRBV7-3 with TRBJ2-1; the match to TRBD2 covers 11 bases. Per the germline V gene, CDR1 is SGHTA and CDR2 is FQGTGA. This CDR3 spans 15 amino acids. V lost 6 bases and J lost 5; bases outside the gene matches: 6.

This clonotype was counted at least ten times. The chain joins TRBV28 to TRBJ1-5; 7 nucleotides align to TRBD1. V was clipped by 4 bases and J by 0 bases; unmatched bases: 3. Germline V gene lookup returns CDR1 MDHEN and CDR2 SYDVKM. This CDR3 is 15 amino acids long. DNA for the CDR3: TGTGCCAGCAGTTGGACAGGTGTTAGCAATCAGCCCCAGCATTTT. Translated, it gives CASSWTGVSNQPQHF.

The chain uses TRBV30 and TRBJ2-7; TRBD1 matches at 10 bases. The trim removed 2 bases at V and 3 bases at J, leaving 7 bases unmatched. The germline V gene encodes CDR1 GTSNPN and CDR2 SVGIG (reference sequence). CDR3 length: 15 residues. The CDR3 region is CAWSRGQGFLYEQYF. The CDR3 DNA follows: TGTGCCTGGAGTAGGGGACAGGGGTTTCTCTACGAGCAGTACTTC.

The V and J genes are TRBV7-2 and TRBJ2-1, with 13 bases identical to TRBD2. The CDR3 has 17 residues. The V and J ends lost 5 bases and 9 bases, in that order; junction bases with no gene match: 13. Per germline, CDR1 SGHTA and CDR2 FQGNSA. This chain's CDR3 is CASSVLLAGGPVGEQFF. CDR3 nucleotides: TGTGCCAGCAGCGTCCTACTAGCGGGAGGGCCGGTAGGTGAGCAGTTCTTC.

Note on this clonotype: A much larger clonotype is one base distant, so this may be a read error. The CDR3 ends on some other residue instead of the conserved phenylalanine or tryptophan, so this is likely a read error. This chain connects TRBV5-5 to TRBJ2-1; 7 bases are shared with TRBD2. V shed 6 bases, J shed 0 bases, and the junction held 6 bases outside the gene matches. Germline V gives CDR1 SGHKS, CDR2 YYEKEE (reference sequence). CDR3 size: 15 residues. Here the CDR3 reads CASKGTTYSYNEQFY. In DNA, the CDR3 is TGTGCCAGCAAAGGGACTACCTACTCCTACAATGAGCAGTTCTAC.

This clonotype was seen ten or more times. The CDR3 here is CSATSNSNEQFF. For the CDR3, the DNA is TGCAGCGCGACTAGTAACTCCAATGAGCAGTTCTTC. The chain joins TRBV29-1 to TRBJ2-1, with D possibly TRBD2 on 6 matching bases. CDR3 length equals 12 residues. Germline V CDR1 and CDR2: SQVTM, ANQGSEA. V lost 7 bases, J lost 6 bases, and 13 bases lay in between.

This clonotype has ten or more counts. The CDR3 spells CASSLGGGEITEAFF. CDR3 bases: TGCGCCAGCAGCTTGGGGGGAGGGGAAATCACTGAAGCTTTCTTT. The chain joins TRBV5-1 to TRBJ1-1; a weak D match, TRBD1 (5 bases). Deletions cut 0 bases from V and 4 bases from J, with 13 bases between. The CDR3 is made up of 15 amino acids. CDR1 SGHRS and CDR2 YFSETQ come from the germline V gene.

In this sample, this clonotype turned up a few times. This chain joins TRBV30 and TRBJ2-3; D is uncertain. V gave up 5 bases and J gave up 2 bases, with 11 bases separating them. CDR1 and CDR2 from the germline V gene are GTSNPN and SVGIG (reference sequence). CDR3 length: 13 amino acids. As DNA, the CDR3 is TGTGCCTGGGCGGTCAGTCTCACAGATACGCAGTATTTT. Translating it yields CAWAVSLTDTQYF.

The rearrangement joins TRBV14 to TRBJ2-1; 14 bases map to TRBD2. This CDR3 has 21 amino acids. Per the germline V gene, CDR1 is SGHDN and CDR2 is FVKESK. The J segment lost 0 bases and the V segment lost 4 bases, leaving 14 bases of the junction unmatched. The CDR3: CASSLRGGLAGGKGSYNEQFF. The CDR3 DNA reads as TGTGCCAGCAGCCTACGGGGAGGACTAGCGGGGGGCAAGGGCTCCTACAATGAGCAGTTCTTC.

This clonotype was counted ten times or more. This sequence joins TRBV7-2 and TRBJ1-4, with D unclear. The V gene lost 3 bases and the J gene lost 2 bases, with 13 bases spanning the gap. Germline V gene data show CDR1 as SGHTA and CDR2 as FQGNSA. This CDR3 spans 16 amino acids. The CDR3 loop reads CASSLRHLTTNEKLFF. As DNA, the CDR3 is TGTGCCAGCAGCTTGCGACACCTAACGACTAATGAAAAACTGTTTTTT.

At least ten counts were recorded for this clonotype. The chain joins TRBV11-2 to TRBJ2-1, with D possibly TRBD1 on 7 matching bases. From germline, CDR1 is SGHAT and CDR2 FQNNGV. The CDR3 is 16 residues long. V lost 2 bases to trimming and J lost 11 bases, with 22 bases between them. The chain's CDR3 is CASSLRRDPQGFKQFF. CDR3 coding DNA: TGTGCCAGCAGCTTACGGAGGGATCCACAGGGGTTCAAGCAGTTCTTC.

In its sample, this clonotype was seen many times. In this CDR3 the conserved last residue, phenylalanine or tryptophan, is missing, so a read error is likely. Because the CDR3's place on the DNA is in doubt, the DNA is left out and the CDR3 is given as listed by TCRdb. V gene TRBV29-1 combines with J gene TRBJ2-1. The CDR3 comprises 9 residues, both ends counted. Germline V gene lookup returns CDR1 SQVTM and CDR2 ANQGSEA. The CDR3 loop is CSVDSLIPI.

A remark on this clonotype: One base away lies a much larger clone, so this may be a sequencing read error. The genes are TRBV20-1 and TRBJ1-1; D is ambiguous. CDR1 DFQATT and CDR2 SNEGSKA come from the germline V gene (reference sequence). The CDR3 has 13 amino acids. CDR3 nucleotides: TGCAGTGCTAGCCGCCCGGGCGGCACTCAAGCTTTCTTT. As protein: CSASRPGGTQAFF.

In its sample, this clonotype was seen many times. The genes are TRBV30 and TRBJ1-2, with TRBD1 matching over 9 bases. This CDR3 spans 15 amino acids. Per germline, CDR1 GTSNPN and CDR2 SVGIG (reference sequence). Trimming cost V 4 bases and J 3 bases; bases outside gene matches: 9. For the CDR3, the DNA is TGTGCCTGGATTGATCACAGGGGGCGCGACTATGGCTACACCTTC. Translated: CAWIDHRGRDYGYTF.

This clonotype was seen at least ten times. The gene calls are TRBV27 and TRBJ1-5; no firm D call. CDR3 length: 15 residues. The V gene lost 5 bases and the J gene lost 0 bases, with 11 bases spanning the gap. Germline CDR1 and CDR2: MNHEY and SMNVEV (reference sequence). The CDR3 is CASSRTPDSNQPQHF. The CDR3 region has the DNA TGTGCCAGCAGTAGGACTCCCGATAGCAATCAGCCCCAGCATTTT.